These 14 T cell receptor beta chains share one sample of origin, sequenced in a study of T-cell reconstitution after alpha-beta-depleted transplantation in children. TCRbeta library construction was performed incorporating unique molecular identifiers. One entry per CDR3 protein, called by TCRdb with MiXCR from the PCR reads. The sample contains fewer than 400,000 distinct CDR3 sequences, approximately 23% of which appear only once. The material sequenced was PBMCs, mostly from graft donor cells, taken 180 days after TCRalphabeta/CD19-depleted stem cell transplant. These receptors all stem from a male patient under 18 who had a stem cell transplant for acute lymphoblastic leukemia, so the T cells may come from the graft donor.

The chain recombines TRBV4-1 with TRBJ2-1; D remains unclear. The germline gives CDR1 MGHRA, CDR2 YSYEKL. V lost 4 bases and J lost 1, with 14 bases in between. The CDR3 is 16 residues long. The CDR3 DNA sequence: TGCGCCAGCAGCCCCCTTACCGGATGGTCCTACAATGAGCAGTTCTTC. This gives the protein CASSPLTGWSYNEQFF.

This clonotype has a handful of counts. This sequence joins TRBV7-3 and TRBJ1-5, with D perhaps matching TRBD1 (5 bases). CDR1 and CDR2 (germline): SGHTA, FQGTGA. This CDR3 spans 15 amino acids. V was trimmed by 3 bases and J by 4 bases, leaving 13 bases between them. CDR3 region: CASSFSPGTNQPQHF. CDR3 sequence (DNA): TGTGCCAGCAGCTTTTCCCCAGGGACTAATCAGCCCCAGCATTTT.

This clonotype was found a few times. The V gene is TRBV5-1, the J gene TRBJ2-5; 9 bases match TRBD2. The CDR3 contains 15 residues. Unmatched junction bases numbered 7, after V lost 0 bases and J lost 7 bases. Germline CDR1 SGHRS, CDR2 YFSETQ. The CDR3 DNA reads as TGCGCCAGCAGCTTGGACGCGGGAGGGCCTGGGACCCAGTACTTC. Its translation is CASSLDAGGPGTQYF.

This clonotype was picked up many times. This rearrangement joins TRBV14 to TRBJ2-7, with TRBD2 as a possible D gene (5 bases). The CDR3 length is 14 residues. Germline values: CDR1 SGHDN, CDR2 FVKESK. The germline V and J ends were trimmed by 1 base and 3 bases, with 10 bases remaining between them. In DNA, the CDR3 is TGTGCCAGCAGCCAAGTCGGCGGGCTCTACGAGCAGTACTTC. Amino acid sequence: CASSQVGGLYEQYF.

This clonotype was seen a few times. The chain links TRBV20-1 to TRBJ2-7; TRBD2 aligns across 10 bases. The CDR3 consists of 14 residues. V lost 1 base to trimming and J lost 2 bases; unmatched junction nucleotides: 2. Looked up from germline, CDR1 is DFQATT and CDR2 is SNEGSKA (reference sequence). CDR3 DNA sequence: TGCAGTGCTAGAGCCAGCGGGAGGGCCTACGAGCAGTACTTC. This sequence encodes CSARASGRAYEQYF.

This clonotype was seen more than once but under ten times. The CDR3 DNA reads as TGTGCCAGCAGCTTAGTGGGGGTCGGTCAGCCCCAGCATTTT. Residues: CASSLVGVGQPQHF. The chain joins TRBV7-6 to TRBJ1-5; TRBD1 might be the D (5 bases). From germline, CDR1 is SGHVS and CDR2 FNYEAQ. The ends were cut back, 1 base at V and 6 bases at J, with 10 bases in the middle. This CDR3 comprises 14 residues.

The chain employs TRBV5-1 and TRBJ1-5; 10 positions match TRBD1. Germline V gene data show CDR1 as SGHRS and CDR2 as YFSETQ. V gave up 9 bases and J gave up 2 bases; unmatched junction bases: 14. This CDR3 has 17 amino acids. CDR3: CATTRDRGMLGNQPQHF. The DNA for the CDR3 is TGCGCCACAACCCGGGACAGGGGTATGTTGGGCAATCAGCCCCAGCATTTT.

A remark on this clonotype: A read error is likely, as this CDR3 ends without the conserved phenylalanine or tryptophan. The chain is built from TRBV29-1 and TRBJ2-2; possible D gene TRBD1, 6 bases. The CDR3 sequence is 12 residues long. Trimming took off 4 bases at V and 7 bases at J, with 10 bases between the two ends. From germline, CDR1 is SQVTM and CDR2 ANQGSEA. The CDR3 sequence is CSVVTGIGELFL. In nucleotides, the CDR3 is TGCAGCGTTGTCACAGGGATCGGGGAGCTGTTTCTT.

The rearrangement joins TRBV21-1 to TRBJ2-5; the DNA was not compared with TRBD1, the D call given in the table. TRBV21-1 is flagged as a pseudogene. The CDR3 consists of 21 residues. This chain's CDR3 is CASSACGWDRGRRMGKETQYF. Written as DNA, the CDR3 is TGTGCCAGCAGCGCATGTGGGTGGGACAGGGGACGTCGGATGGGAAAAGAGACCCAGTACTTC.

This clonotype was detected many times. The chain employs TRBV20-1 and TRBJ2-1, with D perhaps TRBD2 (6 bases). The CDR3 runs to 14 residues. CDR1 is DFQATT, CDR2 SNEGSKA, per germline (reference sequence). Trimming removed 6 bases from V and 0 bases from J, with 12 bases in between. The CDR3 reads CSASSGSSYNEQFF. The CDR3 bases are TGCAGTGCCTCGAGCGGGTCCTCCTACAATGAGCAGTTCTTC.

The rearrangement links TRBV2 to TRBJ1-2; a possible D gene is TRBD1 (5 bases). V lost 2 bases and J lost 6, with 10 bases in between. CDR1 and CDR2 from the germline V gene are SNHLY and FYNNEI. This CDR3 contains 13 residues. CDR3 amino acids: CASSEWQGDGYTF. CDR3 sequence (DNA): TGTGCCAGCAGTGAATGGCAGGGTGATGGCTACACCTTC.

V and J are TRBV6-1 and TRBJ2-7, with D unresolved. The CDR3 consists of 14 residues. Looked up from germline, CDR1 is MNHNS and CDR2 is SASEGT. V lost 4 bases and J lost 3, with 13 bases in between. CDR3 in amino acids: CASSADGAGYEQYF. DNA for the CDR3: TGTGCCAGCAGTGCGGACGGAGCAGGCTACGAGCAGTACTTC.

The chain is built from TRBV10-2 and TRBJ2-2; the D gene is possibly TRBD2 (5 bases). Germline assignment: CDR1 WSHSY and CDR2 SAAADI. This CDR3 is built from 14 residues. Trimming took off 3 bases at V and 6 bases at J, with 11 bases between the two ends. CDR3 DNA sequence: TGCGCCAGCAGTGAAGGGAGTTCGCCCGGGGAGCTGTTTTTT. It is translated as CASSEGSSPGELFF.

This chain uses TRBV6-1 with TRBJ1-1, with TRBD1 as a possible D gene (6 bases). With 0 bases removed from V and 4 bases from J, the gap between germline ends came to 21 bases. This CDR3 comprises 18 residues. CDR1 is MNHNS, CDR2 SASEGT, per germline. CDR3 residues: CASSEAPLRGARLTEAFF. The DNA for the CDR3 is TGTGCCAGCAGTGAAGCCCCCTTACGGGGGGCGCGTCTCACTGAAGCTTTCTTT.